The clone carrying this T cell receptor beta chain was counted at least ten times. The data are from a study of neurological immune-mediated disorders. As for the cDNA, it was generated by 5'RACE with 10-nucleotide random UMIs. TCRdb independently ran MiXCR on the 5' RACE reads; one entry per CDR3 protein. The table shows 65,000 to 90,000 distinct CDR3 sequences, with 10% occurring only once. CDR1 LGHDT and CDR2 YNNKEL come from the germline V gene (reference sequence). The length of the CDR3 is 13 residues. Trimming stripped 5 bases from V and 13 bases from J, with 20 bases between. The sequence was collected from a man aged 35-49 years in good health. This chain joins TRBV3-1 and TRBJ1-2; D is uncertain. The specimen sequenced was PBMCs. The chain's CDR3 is CASSKTDNYVVTF. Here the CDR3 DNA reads TGTGCCAGCAGCAAAACAGATAACTATGTTGTCACCTTC. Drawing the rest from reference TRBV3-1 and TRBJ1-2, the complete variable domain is DTAVSQTPKYLVTQMGNDKSIKCEQNLGHDTMYWYKQDSKKFLKIMFSYNNKELIINETVPNRFSPKSPDKAHLNLHINSLELGDSAVYFCASSKTDNYVVTFGSGTRLTVV.